The 30 T cell receptor beta chains below come from one sample, sequenced in a study of shared clonotypes between healthy human individuals (TCRdb year 2020). Library method: the immunoSEQ multiplex PCR assay. Imported from immuneACCESS, the table was reduced by TCRdb to in-frame sequences with V and J called. These copies leave out some clones; in studies compared against another copy, an unresolved V gene accounts for under half, and the cause of the remainder is not known. The sample yields over a million clones; around 97% were counted once. The ten most abundant clones make up roughly 1.1% of the sample. Sequencing was performed on naive CD4+ T cells sorted from blood. Read against the paper, the sample's cell subset or site label means: CD45RA+ positively selected. These receptors were collected from a man aged 30 to 45 in good health.

This chain links TRBV27 with TRBJ2-7; maybe TRBD2 (5 bases). The V end was cut by 5 bases, the J end by 1 base, with 12 bases between. This CDR3 is built from 14 residues. Germline V gene data show CDR1 as MNHEY and CDR2 as SMNVEV (reference sequence). The CDR3 region is CASSPHGNSYEQYF. The CDR3 region has the DNA TGTGCCAGCAGTCCCCACGGGAATTCCTACGAGCAGTACTTC.

CDR3 bases: TGTGCCAGCAGCTTAGTCCCCCAGTCATCTGGACGCACAGATACGCAGTATTTT. Its translation: CASSLVPQSSGRTDTQYF. The chain uses TRBV11-2 and TRBJ2-3; D remains unclear. The CDR3 length is 18 residues. CDR1 and CDR2 from the germline V gene are SGHAT and FQNNGV. The V end lost 1 base, the J end lost 1 base, and 18 bases lay between the germline ends.

The rearrangement uses TRBV28 and TRBJ1-1, with TRBD1 as a possible D gene (6 bases). This CDR3 has 15 residues. Trimming cost V 7 bases and J 5 bases, with 20 bases left between them. Germline-derived CDR1 and CDR2 are MDHEN and SYDVKM. Here the CDR3 DNA reads TGTGCCAGCAACTTCGCTAGGGGGTATCCGACTGAAGCTTTCTTT. Encoded protein: CASNFARGYPTEAFF. Drawing the rest from reference TRBV28 and TRBJ1-1, the complete variable domain is DVKVTQSSRYLVKRTGEKVFLECVQDMDHENMFWYRQDPGLGLRLIYFSYDVKMKEKGDIPEGYSVSREKKERFSLILESASTNQTSMYLCASNFARGYPTEAFFGQGTRLTVV.

The V call is TRBV19, the J call TRBJ2-5, with D possibly TRBD2 on 5 matching bases. The V end lost 9 bases, the J end lost 1 base, and 12 bases lay between the germline ends. This CDR3 comprises 13 residues. Germline V lookup: CDR1 LNHDA, CDR2 SQIVND (reference sequence). In DNA, the CDR3 is TGTGCCAGCGCGATGGGAGTCCAAGAGACCCAGTACTTC. This translates into CASAMGVQETQYF.

This chain joins TRBV9 and TRBJ1-5; no clear D. CDR3 length: 13 residues. From germline, CDR1 is SGDLS and CDR2 YYNGEE. Trimming removed 3 bases from V and 4 bases from J, with 8 bases in between. CDR3 region: CASSADINQPQHF. Here the CDR3 DNA reads TGTGCCAGCAGCGCCGACATTAATCAGCCCCAGCATTTT.

The chain recombines TRBV5-1 with TRBJ2-5; 8 bases align to TRBD2. The V gene end was trimmed by 3 bases and the J gene end by 1 base; junction bases not matched to a gene: 8. Germline V gene sequence: CDR1 SGHRS, CDR2 YFSETQ. The CDR3 runs to 16 residues. The CDR3 is CASSWGLERGQETQYF. In DNA, the CDR3 is TGCGCCAGCAGCTGGGGACTAGAGCGGGGCCAAGAGACCCAGTACTTC.

V and J are TRBV9 and TRBJ2-2; TRBD2 matches at 14 bases. J was trimmed by 5 bases and V by 8 bases; bases with no gene match: 5. The CDR3 sequence is 15 residues long. CDR1 is SGDLS and CDR2 is YYNGEE in the germline V gene. CDR3 coding DNA: TGTGCCAGTGACCGACTAGCGGGAGGGACCGGGGAGCTGTTTTTT. It yields the protein CASDRLAGGTGELFF.

The rearrangement joins TRBV5-6 to TRBJ2-5, with D unclear. Germline V gene sequence: CDR1 SGHDT, CDR2 YYEEEE. This CDR3 has 16 residues. Trimming stripped 0 bases from V and 3 bases from J, with 15 bases between. CDR3 coding DNA: TGTGCCAGCAGCTTGGCTGGTGGGCCCTTAGAAGAGACCCAGTACTTC. Protein product: CASSLAGGPLEETQYF.

This sequence joins TRBV19 and TRBJ2-7, with 10 bases lining up with TRBD1. J gave up 5 bases and V 5 bases, and 9 bases lay outside the gene matches. This CDR3 has 15 residues. Per the germline V gene, CDR1 is LNHDA and CDR2 is SQIVND (reference sequence). CDR3 in DNA: TGTGCCAGTAGTTCGCAGACAGGGGGCTATCACGAGCAGTACTTC. The encoded protein is CASSSQTGGYHEQYF.

The chain carries TRBV25-1 and TRBJ2-7, with unresolved D. Trimming pared 4 bases from V and 3 bases from J, leaving 4 bases between. This CDR3 comprises 11 residues. Looked up from germline, CDR1 is MGHDK and CDR2 is SYGVNS. The CDR3 nucleotides read TGTGCCAGCAGTGCGAGCTACGAGCAGTACTTC. Translating it yields CASSASYEQYF.

The CDR3 reads CASSSGPQETQYF. Here the CDR3 DNA reads TGTGCCAGCAGTTCGGGACCACAAGAGACCCAGTACTTC. The rearrangement uses TRBV28 and TRBJ2-5; D tentatively fits TRBD1 or TRBD2 (5 bases each). CDR3 length: 13 residues. Germline CDR1 MDHEN, CDR2 SYDVKM. V was shortened by 4 bases and J by 2 bases, with 8 bases between the two germline ends.

V gene TRBV7-9 combines with J gene TRBJ1-2, with a tentative D call TRBD1 (6 bases). Germline-derived CDR1 and CDR2 are SEHNR and FQNEAQ (reference sequence). The CDR3 has 18 amino acids. V was shortened by 1 base and J by 4 bases, with 22 bases between the two germline ends. CDR3 residues: CASSLERGAALVAYGYTF. CDR3 bases: TGTGCCAGCAGCTTAGAGCGGGGGGCGGCATTAGTAGCCTATGGCTACACCTTC.

V and J are TRBV5-1 and TRBJ2-5; no clear D. CDR3 length: 13 amino acids. Germline CDR1 SGHRS, CDR2 YFSETQ. V lost 0 bases to trimming and J lost 5 bases, with 8 bases between them. As DNA, the CDR3 is TGCGCCAGCAGCTTGGCCCCAGTGGAGACCCAGTACTTC. Amino acid sequence: CASSLAPVETQYF.

The chain combines TRBV2 with TRBJ2-7, with 10 bases matching TRBD2. The junction had 9 bases not matched to a gene; V was cut back by 8 bases and J by 5 bases. The CDR3 is made up of 14 amino acids. The germline V gene has CDR1 SNHLY and CDR2 FYNNEI. The CDR3 DNA reads TGTGCCAGCCGGAGCGGGAGGGCGGATCACGAGCAGTACTTC. Translating gives CASRSGRADHEQYF.

This clone has just one count. The chain uses TRBV7-9 and TRBJ2-5, with D possibly TRBD2 on 5 matching bases. The CDR3 totals 15 residues. V was shortened by 5 bases and J by 4 bases, with 17 bases between the two germline ends. The V gene's germline CDR1 is SEHNR and CDR2 FQNEAQ (reference sequence). Written as DNA, the CDR3 is TGTGCCAGCAGCCCCCCGGGGTCCGGTGGAGAGACCCAGTACTTC. This translates into CASSPPGSGGETQYF.

The chain links TRBV2 to TRBJ2-1, with TRBD2 matching 9 bases. Germline assignment: CDR1 SNHLY and CDR2 FYNNEI. The CDR3 covers 17 residues. The V segment lost 2 bases and the J segment 7 bases; nucleotides outside the gene matches: 12. This chain's CDR3 is CASSETLAGAGMNEQFF. The CDR3 bases are TGTGCCAGCAGTGAAACATTAGCGGGAGCGGGTATGAATGAGCAGTTCTTC.

This clone was found once. The genes are TRBV7-2 and TRBJ1-2, with D tentatively TRBD1 (5 bases). Germline loops: CDR1 SGHTA, CDR2 FQGNSA. Trimming cost V 2 bases and J 7 bases, with 11 bases left between them. The CDR3 is 13 residues long. CDR3 amino acids: CASSLRQGGGYTF. In DNA, the CDR3 is TGTGCCAGCAGCTTAAGGCAGGGCGGTGGCTACACCTTC.

The V gene is TRBV27, the J gene TRBJ2-1, with 9 bases that match TRBD2. The CDR3 contains 16 residues. The ends lost 7 bases at V and 0 bases at J; junction bases unmatched: 7. Per the germline V gene, CDR1 is MNHEY and CDR2 is SMNVEV (reference sequence). CDR3 DNA: TGTGCCAGCAATAACCTAGCGGGAACCTCCTACAATGAGCAGTTCTTC. This sequence encodes CASNNLAGTSYNEQFF.

The chain is built from TRBV5-1 and TRBJ2-7; no definite D call. Deletions cut 0 bases from V and 3 bases from J, with 22 bases between. This CDR3 has 18 amino acids. Germline CDR1 SGHRS, CDR2 YFSETQ. The CDR3 DNA is TGCGCCAGCAGCTTGGAGGTCGCCAGACGAGTGCAAATCTACGAGCAGTACTTC. Amino acids: CASSLEVARRVQIYEQYF.

The genes are TRBV7-9 and TRBJ1-1; no firm D call. Trimming shortened V by 1 base and J by 6 bases, and 15 bases separated the two germline ends. CDR3 size: 15 residues. Germline values: CDR1 SEHNR, CDR2 FQNEAQ (reference sequence). The CDR3 sequence is CASSLDHGGEAEAFF. The CDR3 DNA reads as TGTGCCAGCAGCTTAGACCACGGCGGGGAAGCTGAAGCTTTCTTT.

With respect to this clone: Additional DNA sequences in this sample encode the identical CDR3. The chain joins TRBV28 to TRBJ2-7; no definite D call. The CDR3 covers 13 residues. CDR1 is MDHEN, CDR2 SYDVKM, per germline. The V end lost 1 base, the J end lost 4 bases, and 8 bases lay between the germline ends. The CDR3 reads CASSLLGPYEQYF. The CDR3 DNA is TGTGCCAGCAGTTTATTAGGGCCGTACGAGCAGTACTTC.

The chain combines TRBV20-1 with TRBJ2-5, with D uncertain. This CDR3 comprises 11 residues. Trimming cost V 5 bases and J 0 bases, with 4 bases left between them. Germline V gives CDR1 DFQATT, CDR2 SNEGSKA (reference sequence). As DNA, the CDR3 is TGCAGTGCTGGGTACCAAGAGACCCAGTACTTC. Amino acid sequence: CSAGYQETQYF.

V and J are TRBV13 and TRBJ2-3; either TRBD1 or TRBD2 may supply D (6 bases each). Trimming removed 1 base from V and 4 bases from J, with 9 bases in between. The CDR3 spans 14 residues. Germline CDR1 and CDR2: PRHDT and FYEKMQ (reference sequence). The CDR3 nucleotides read TGTGCCAGCAGCTTAGTGGGGGGCGCAGATACGCAGTATTTT. It is translated as CASSLVGGADTQYF.

The chain couples TRBV7-9 to TRBJ2-1; 9 positions agree with TRBD2. Trimming cost V 5 bases and J 8 bases; bases outside gene matches: 19. CDR3 size: 18 residues. From germline, CDR1 is SEHNR and CDR2 FQNEAQ (reference sequence). CDR3 DNA sequence: TGTGCCAGCAGCCCCCTTGGAGGCGGGAGGGTCGTTGCGGATGAGCAGTTCTTC. Its protein is CASSPLGGGRVVADEQFF.

This chain links TRBV2 with TRBJ1-5, with D perhaps matching TRBD1 (5 bases). The CDR3 loop spans 14 amino acids. Germline V gene sequence: CDR1 SNHLY, CDR2 FYNNEI. Between the trimmed V and J ends, which lost 7 bases and 5 bases, there was a span of 15 bases. The CDR3 nucleotides are TGTGCCAGCAACCTCCGGGGGGGAGATCAGCCCCAGCATTTT. Protein product: CASNLRGGDQPQHF.

This sequence joins TRBV7-9 and TRBJ1-4, with D perhaps matching TRBD1 (5 bases). V was trimmed by 1 base and J by 12 bases, leaving 18 bases between them. Germline V lookup: CDR1 SEHNR, CDR2 FQNEAQ (reference sequence). The CDR3 loop spans 15 amino acids. CDR3 nucleotide sequence: TGTGCCAGCAGCTTAGTTGCGCAGGGTATAGCGGAACTGTTTTTT. Translation gives CASSLVAQGIAELFF.

In its sample, this clone was seen once. The same CDR3 also results from other DNA sequences found in this sample. The chain has TRBV7-2 and TRBJ2-1, with 12 positions matching TRBD2. CDR1 and CDR2 (germline): SGHTA, FQGNSA. This CDR3 has 15 amino acids. J gave up 9 bases and V 6 bases, and 9 bases lay outside the gene matches. CDR3 amino acids: CASSLLAGGPGEQFF. CDR3 DNA sequence: TGTGCCAGCAGTCTGCTAGCGGGAGGGCCGGGTGAGCAGTTCTTC.

V usage is TRBV4-2 and J usage is TRBJ2-3; TRBD2 matches at 8 bases. Germline V gene data show CDR1 as LGHNA and CDR2 as YNFKEQ. V shed 8 bases, J shed 6 bases, and the junction held 7 bases outside the gene matches. The CDR3 runs 13 residues. The CDR3 DNA sequence: TGTGCCAGCGGGCTAGCGGGTCCCGATACGCAGTATTTT. It translates to CASGLAGPDTQYF.

This chain joins TRBV7-9 and TRBJ2-5; no clear D. Trimming removed 3 bases from V and 1 base from J, with 9 bases in between. The CDR3 is made up of 14 amino acids. CDR1 is SEHNR, CDR2 FQNEAQ, per germline (reference sequence). CDR3 bases: TGTGCCAGCAGCTTTCCAAGTACCCAAGAGACCCAGTACTTC. It specifies CASSFPSTQETQYF.

The J gene is TRBJ2-7, the V gene TRBV5-1, with D tentatively TRBD1 or TRBD2 (5 bases each). The germline gives CDR1 SGHRS, CDR2 YFSETQ. The CDR3 covers 16 residues. Trimming left V 3 bases short and J 0 bases short, with 16 bases between. This CDR3 reads CASSSTPDSGSYEQYF. The CDR3 DNA reads TGCGCCAGCAGCTCAACCCCTGACAGCGGCTCCTACGAGCAGTACTTC.